A selection of T cell receptor beta chains follows, all from one sample in a study of blood T cell repertoires in COVID-19. Sequenced by immunoSEQ multiplex PCR; TCRdb stores in-frame clones only, minus some. The data hold 120,000 to 150,000 clones, with approximately 87% observed a single time. The material sequenced was peripheral blood. These receptors were taken from a man aged 45-65 years who had recovered from COVID-19. The CDR3 runs from the conserved cysteine through the conserved F or W. D genes are given only for firm matches. A row's size may be missing; if present it is once, few, many or a size class.

clone_size j_call d_call v_call cdr3_nt cdr3_aa
- TRBJ1-3 TRBD1 TRBV23-1 TGCGCCAGCAGTCAATTGGGACAGGACTCTGGAAACACCATATATTTT CASSQLGQDSGNTIYF
- TRBJ2-5 - TRBV2 TGTGCCAGCAGGGCAAGCGTGGGGACCCAGTACTTC CASRASVGTQYF
- TRBJ2-1 - TRBV30 TGTGCCTGGAGTGTCGGCCAGGGGCCCTACAATGAGCAGTTCTTC CAWSVGQGPYNEQFF
- TRBJ1-2 - TRBV5-1 TGCGCCAGCAGCAGGGGGGGAGACTATGGCTACACCTTC CASSRGGDYGYTF
- TRBJ1-1 TRBD1 TRBV6-5 TGTGCCAGCACGATCAGGGGGTTTAACACTGAAGCTTTCTTT CASTIRGFNTEAFF
- TRBJ1-1 - TRBV7-9 TGTGCCAGCAGCCCCTCGACAACCTTGAACACTGAAGCTTTCTTT CASSPSTTLNTEAFF
- TRBJ1-2 - TRBV12-3/TRBV12-4 TGTGCCAGCAGTTTCGGGGAGTTGAGGGGCTACACCTTC CASSFGELRGYTF
once TRBJ1-4 - TRBV19 TGTGCCAGTAGTATAGGCAGGGGACGAGGAGAAAAACTGTTTTTT CASSIGRGRGEKLFF
- TRBJ2-3 TRBD2 TRBV7-8 TGTGCCAGCAGAACCACTAAGCGGGGGGGCGGCACAGATACGCAGTATTTT CASRTTKRGGGTDTQYF
- TRBJ2-6 - TRBV4-1 TGCGCCAGCAGCCCGATGGGGGGGCTTGGGGCCAACGTCCTGACTTTC CASSPMGGLGANVLTF
- TRBJ2-3 - TRBV2 TGTGCCAGCATTCATGAGGAAAGCACAGATACGCAGTATTTT CASIHEESTDTQYF
- TRBJ2-5 TRBD2 TRBV6-5 TGTGCCAGCAGTTGGCGGGGGGAGACCCAGTACTTC CASSWRGETQYF
- TRBJ2-2 - TRBV6-5 TGTGCCAGCAGCGCCCTCAGGATTAACACCGGGGAGCTGTTTTTT CASSALRINTGELFF
once TRBJ1-6 - TRBV2 TGTGCCAGCAGTGAGGAGGGTCGGAATAATTCACCCCTCCACTTT CASSEEGRNNSPLHF
- TRBJ1-5 - TRBV18 TGTGCCAGCTCTCCAGACTATAGCAATCAGCCCCAGCATTTT CASSPDYSNQPQHF
- TRBJ1-2 - TRBV6-1 TGTGCCAGCAGTGACCAGTTTGGACAGAACTATGGCTACACCTTC CASSDQFGQNYGYTF
- TRBJ1-4 - TRBV7-9 TGTGCCAGCAGCTCGCCGGTCTCGGGGTTTGATAAACTGTTTTTT CASSSPVSGFDKLFF
- TRBJ1-6 TRBD1 TRBV12-3/TRBV12-4 TGTGCCAGCAGTCAATCACAGGGGGGACCCCTCCACTTT CASSQSQGGPLHF
- TRBJ1-4 - TRBV7-2 TGTGCCAGCAGCAATGACAGAAGGTTAAATGAAAAACTGTTTTTT CASSNDRRLNEKLFF
- TRBJ2-5 TRBD2 TRBV6-5 TGTGCCAGCAGTACTAGCGGGGGCCTCCAAGAGACCCAGTACTTC CASSTSGGLQETQYF
- TRBJ1-4 TRBD1 TRBV7-8 TGTGCCAGCAGCTTACGACAGGGGGCAGCTAATGAAAAACTGTTTTTT CASSLRQGAANEKLFF
- TRBJ1-1 - TRBV6-5 TGTGCCAGCAGTCACGGAAAGGGGCATGACACTGAAGCTTTCTTT CASSHGKGHDTEAFF
- TRBJ2-4 TRBD2 TRBV18 TGTGCCAGCTCACCACCGGGACTAGGGGGTCCAGGCAAAAACATTCAGTACTTC CASSPPGLGGPGKNIQYF
- TRBJ1-1 TRBD1 TRBV2 TGTGCCAGCAGCTTAGACAGGGGGAACACTGAAGCTTTCTTT CASSLDRGNTEAFF
- TRBJ1-4 - TRBV6-2/TRBV6-3 TGTGCCAGCAGTTACTCGACCGCGGCGCTTAATGAAAAACTGTTTTTT CASSYSTAALNEKLFF
- TRBJ1-1 - TRBV9 TGTGCCAGCAGCAACCTACAAGCAGGGGCTTTTTTAGTTTTCTTT CASSNLQAGAFLVFF
- TRBJ2-2 TRBD1 TRBV19 TGTGCCAGTAACCCCAAAGGGGGCGACACCGGGGAGCTGTTTTTT CASNPKGGDTGELFF
- TRBJ2-7 - TRBV7-2 TGTGCCAGCAGCTTAGCCAGGTCCTCCTACGAGCAGTACTTC CASSLARSSYEQYF
- TRBJ2-7 - TRBV6-5 TGTGCCAGCAGCAGAGCGTCCTACGAGCAGTACTTC CASSRASYEQYF
once TRBJ1-5 - TRBV3-1/TRBV3-2 TGTGCCAGCGCGAGGTCCAGGGGTCAGCCCCAGCATTTT CASARSRGQPQHF
- TRBJ2-3 TRBD2 TRBV10-2 TGCGCCAGCAGCGAGAGCAGGGTAGCGGGGGGAATAGATACGCAGTATTTT CASSESRVAGGIDTQYF
- TRBJ2-3 - TRBV4-1 TGCGCCAGCAGCCAAAGGGGTGGGGGCACAGATACGCAGTATTTT CASSQRGGGTDTQYF
- TRBJ1-2 - TRBV9 TGTGCCAGCAGCAGACAGACTTCTAACTATGGCTACACCTTC CASSRQTSNYGYTF
- TRBJ1-5 - TRBV5-6 TGTGCCAGCAGCTTGGGTAATCGAGTTAGCAATCAGCCCCAGCATTTT CASSLGNRVSNQPQHF
- TRBJ2-7 TRBD1 TRBV5-6 TGTGCCAGCAGCCCCGGCCCAGGGGGCCTCTCCTACGAGCAGTACTTC CASSPGPGGLSYEQYF
- TRBJ2-1 - TRBV28 TGTGCCAGCAGTTTAAGTGGGAGCTCCTACAATGAGCAGTTCTTC CASSLSGSSYNEQFF
- TRBJ2-7 - TRBV9 TGTGCCAGCAGCGTAGGGCCCGGGACTCCGACCTACGAGCAGTACTTC CASSVGPGTPTYEQYF
- TRBJ2-1 TRBD2 TRBV6-1 TGTGCCAGCAGTGCTCGGACTAGCGGGGGCTTCGGTGAGCAGTTCTTC CASSARTSGGFGEQFF
- TRBJ1-6 - TRBV4-1 TGCGCCAGCAGCCAAATACACAGCTCCTATAATTCACCCCTCCACTTT CASSQIHSSYNSPLHF
few TRBJ2-5 - TRBV6-5 TGTGCCAGCAGTTACTCGAGCGGGCAAGAGACCCAGTACTTC CASSYSSGQETQYF
- TRBJ2-5 TRBD2 TRBV9 TGTGCCAGCAGCGTAGTTAGCGGGGGACCTCAAGAGACCCAGTACTTC CASSVVSGGPQETQYF
- TRBJ2-3 TRBD2 TRBV5-6 TGTGCCAGCAGCTTGGATGGCGGGGGGGTAACAGATACGCAGTATTTT CASSLDGGGVTDTQYF
- TRBJ2-7 TRBD1 TRBV6-5 TGTGCCAGCAGTCGGGGACAGGGGCACGAGCAGTACTTC CASSRGQGHEQYF
- TRBJ1-2 TRBD1 TRBV5-1 TGCGCCAGCAGCTTGGAAGGGGGCAGTGGCTACACCTTC CASSLEGGSGYTF
- TRBJ1-5 TRBD1 TRBV19 TGTGCCAGTACCCGGGACAGGGTATCTGGTAGCAATCAGCCCCAGCATTTT CASTRDRVSGSNQPQHF
- TRBJ2-2 - TRBV5-4 TGTGCCAGCAGCACCAGGGACACCGGGGAGCTGTTTTTT CASSTRDTGELFF
- TRBJ2-5 - TRBV5-4 TGTGCCAGCAGCTTGGGGGGGGGCGCCCGAGAGACCCAGTACTTC CASSLGGGARETQYF
once TRBJ2-5 - TRBV6-2/TRBV6-3 TGTGCCAGCAGCCATTCTCCCCCAGGGGCAGGGGAGACCCAGTACTTC CASSHSPPGAGETQYF
once TRBJ2-3 TRBD1 TRBV6-4 TGTGCCAGCAGTGATGACAGGGGTTCGGATACGCAGTATTTT CASSDDRGSDTQYF
once TRBJ1-1 TRBD1 TRBV5-4 TGTGCCAGCAGCTTGTGGCAGGGGGCGAAGGAAGCTTTCTTT CASSLWQGAKEAFF
- TRBJ1-2 TRBD1 TRBV10-3 TGTGCCATCAGTGCTAGGACAGGGGTCGACGGCTACACCTTC CAISARTGVDGYTF
- TRBJ2-1 TRBD2 TRBV5-5 TGTGCCAGCAGCTTGGCCGGGCGGGGGGCCCCTTACAATGAGCAGTTCTTC CASSLAGRGAPYNEQFF
- TRBJ2-7 TRBD2 TRBV19 TGTGCCAGTAGTGTGCGGGGGGCCTACGAGCAGTACTTC CASSVRGAYEQYF